What follows is one T cell receptor (beta chain) and its context. The antigen is undetermined. Time point in this sample: recipient sample about 28 days before transplant, after cytoreduction. Recipients were bled about 28 days pretransplant and at posttransplant days 30, 100, 180. This entry is derived from a study of T cell clonotyping in hematopoietic cell transplantation. Study information: Pretransplant recipient samples were taken after cytoreduction. Notes on the study in general: After transplant, recipient diversity fell while pathologically expanded clonotypes grew through day 180. Cells were unsorted, so CD4 and CD8 contributions were not separated.

V trimming: 5 bases; J trimming: 1 base; junction bases outside the gene matches: 4. This CDR3 is built from 15 residues. The germline CDR1 and CDR2 sequences are MNHEY and SVGAGI. Method: immunoSEQ multiplex PCR; TCRdb's copy keeps in-frame clones and lacks some. This repertoire shows tens of thousands of clones, 85% to 90% found once; its top ten account for 5.9%. The sequence was collected from a man aged 60 to 75 with biphenotypic leukemia. Some clones in this sample may be carry-over from other donors' samples. Sequenced here: peripheral blood mononuclear cells, sampled before stem cell transplant. The chain is built from TRBV6-5 and TRBJ2-3; 9 bases line up with TRBD1. CDR3 sequence reads: CASSLQGARTDTQYF. The CDR3 coding sequence is TGTGCCAGCAGTCTACAGGGGGCTCGCACAGATACGCAGTATTTT.